These 16 T cell receptor beta chains share one sample of origin, sequenced in a study of T cell changes during pregnancy in multiple sclerosis. The protocol was immunoSEQ multiplex PCR, while the TCRdb copy is restricted to in-frame clones and leaves out a portion. In the table there are 20,000 to 25,000 clones, more than 75% of which are singletons. Material: CD8+ T cells from peripheral blood mononuclear cells, obtained before pregnancy. The receptor source for this set is a female donor with multiple sclerosis, enrolled in a pregnancy study.

This clone has a single count. V usage is TRBV11-2 and J usage is TRBJ1-4; TRBD1 aligns across 7 bases. Germline CDR1 reads SGHAT; CDR2 reads FQNNGV. This CDR3 spans 13 amino acids. After removal of 6 bases from V and 7 bases from J, the junction contained 5 bases not matched to a gene. This CDR3 is CASRYQGGEKLFF. CDR3 nucleotides: TGTGCCAGCAGATACCAGGGGGGTGAAAAACTGTTTTTT. Together with reference TRBV11-2 and TRBJ1-4, the CDR3 gives the full variable domain: EAGVAQSPRYKIIEKRQSVAFWCNPISGHATLYWYQQILGQGPKLLIQFQNNGVVDDSQLPKDRFSAERLKGVDSTLKIQPAKLEDSAVYLCASRYQGGEKLFFGSGTQLSVL.

The chain has TRBV27 and TRBJ2-7; 7 nucleotides agree with TRBD1. The J segment lost 1 base and the V segment lost 5 bases, leaving 5 bases of the junction unmatched. The CDR3 has 14 amino acids. Germline assignment: CDR1 MNHEY and CDR2 SMNVEV (reference sequence). CDR3 DNA: TGTGCCAGCAGTAGACAGACAGGGTCCTACGAGCAGTACTTC. It yields the protein CASSRQTGSYEQYF.

This clone was seen a single time. The chain recombines TRBV7-9 with TRBJ2-1; the D gene is possibly TRBD1 (6 bases). Deletions cut 3 bases from V and 4 bases from J, with 16 bases between. The CDR3 is 16 residues long. Germline CDR1 SEHNR, CDR2 FQNEAQ (reference sequence). CDR3 nucleotides: TGTGCCAGCAGCTTCCCGAAGCGGACAGCTTACAATGAGCAGTTCTTC. It translates to CASSFPKRTAYNEQFF.

This chain links TRBV5-4 with TRBJ2-1; maybe TRBD2 (6 bases). There are 18 residues in the CDR3. In germline, CDR1 is SGHNT, CDR2 YYREEE (reference sequence). The ends were cut back, 3 bases at V and 0 bases at J, with 19 bases in the middle. The CDR3 spells CASSSWDSGKSSYNEQFF. The CDR3 nucleotides read TGTGCCAGCAGCTCTTGGGACTCGGGGAAGAGCTCCTACAATGAGCAGTTCTTC.

The chain joins TRBV5-8 to TRBJ1-1; D may be TRBD1 (5 bases). Germline-derived CDR1 and CDR2 are SGHTS and YDEGEE. The CDR3 sequence is 14 residues long. V lost 1 base and J 6 bases, leaving 13 bases between the germline ends. The CDR3 coding sequence is TGTGCCAGCAGCTTGTTAAAGGGGAGGCCTGAAGCTTTCTTT. It codes for CASSLLKGRPEAFF.

The chain uses TRBV28 and TRBJ2-1, with TRBD2 matching 9 bases. The ends lost 2 bases at V and 2 bases at J; junction bases unmatched: 4. The CDR3 length is 16 residues. CDR1 and CDR2 (germline): MDHEN, SYDVKM. The CDR3 nucleotides read TGTGCCAGCAGTTTAGGGCTAGCGGGACCCTACAATGAGCAGTTCTTC. As protein: CASSLGLAGPYNEQFF.

The gene calls are TRBV4-2 and TRBJ2-7; no reliable D call. Germline V gene sequence: CDR1 LGHNA, CDR2 YNFKEQ. V shed 0 bases and J shed 0 bases, with 9 bases lying between them. This CDR3 is built from 15 residues. The DNA of the CDR3 is TGTGCCAGCAGCCAAGATAGTCTGAGCTCCTACGAGCAGTACTTC. This translates into CASSQDSLSSYEQYF.

CDR3 coding DNA: TGTGCCAGCAGTCCTGATTATAGCTCCTACGAGCAGTACTTC. Translated: CASSPDYSSYEQYF. The chain recombines TRBV2 with TRBJ2-7; D gene unclear. The CDR3 length is 14 residues. Germline V gives CDR1 SNHLY, CDR2 FYNNEI. Trimming took off 5 bases at V and 0 bases at J, with 11 bases between the two ends.

The chain is built from TRBV27 and TRBJ2-1; the D gene is possibly TRBD2 (5 bases). V was pared by 8 bases and J by 4 bases, with 18 bases between. This CDR3 contains 15 residues. Germline CDR1 and CDR2: MNHEY and SMNVEV (reference sequence). This chain's CDR3 is CASWTGTRRYNEQFF. CDR3 DNA sequence: TGTGCCAGCTGGACGGGAACTCGAAGATACAATGAGCAGTTCTTC.

A few counts support this clone. The chain uses TRBV6-4 and TRBJ2-2, with D perhaps matching TRBD2 (6 bases). This CDR3 contains 15 residues. V lost 2 bases to trimming and J lost 5 bases, with 12 bases between them. The germline V gene has CDR1 MRHNA and CDR2 SNTAGT. The CDR3 coding sequence is TGTGCCAGCAGTGACCCGTCTAGCGCGACCGGGGAGCTGTTTTTT. Translating gives CASSDPSSATGELFF.

Only a few counts were recorded for this clone. The J gene is TRBJ1-5, the V gene TRBV30, with D possibly TRBD1 on 5 matching bases. The CDR3 has 16 amino acids. Germline CDR1 GTSNPN, CDR2 SVGIG (reference sequence). V was shortened by 0 bases and J by 5 bases, with 17 bases between the two germline ends. CDR3 coding DNA: TGTGCCTGGAGTGTACGCTGGGGGGGGAAATATCAGCCCCAGCATTTT. Protein sequence: CAWSVRWGGKYQPQHF.

V usage is TRBV27 and J usage is TRBJ1-2, with D perhaps matching TRBD1 (6 bases). Trimming pared 3 bases from V and 6 bases from J, leaving 14 bases between. The CDR3 has 14 residues. From germline, CDR1 is MNHEY and CDR2 SMNVEV (reference sequence). The CDR3 protein is CASSFRRGNNGYTF. CDR3 DNA: TGTGCCAGCAGTTTTCGCAGGGGAAACAATGGCTACACCTTC.

CDR3 in amino acids: CASTKGRTTTDTQYF. The DNA of the CDR3 is TGTGCCAGCACAAAGGGGAGGACAACCACAGATACGCAGTATTTT. V and J are TRBV6-6 and TRBJ2-3; D perhaps matches TRBD2 (6 bases). The V end was cut by 7 bases, the J end by 2 bases, with 16 bases between. CDR1 MNHNY and CDR2 SVGAGI come from the germline V gene (reference sequence). The CDR3 totals 15 residues.

This chain links TRBV2 with TRBJ2-7; D is possibly TRBD1 (6 bases). The CDR3 contains 14 residues. Trimming removed 6 bases from V and 1 base from J, with 13 bases in between. Germline CDR1 and CDR2: SNHLY and FYNNEI. In nucleotides, the CDR3 is TGTGCCAGCAGGCCCCCACAGGGTTCCTACGAGCAGTACTTC. It codes for CASRPPQGSYEQYF.

A few counts support this clone. This chain links TRBV7-9 with TRBJ1-3; 7 positions match TRBD1. Germline CDR1 SEHNR, CDR2 FQNEAQ (reference sequence). V lost 5 bases to trimming and J lost 1 base; unmatched junction nucleotides: 5. The CDR3 runs 15 residues. The CDR3 sequence is CASSPTGVSGNTIYF. In DNA, the CDR3 is TGTGCCAGCAGCCCTACAGGGGTATCTGGAAACACCATATATTTT.

The gene calls are TRBV7-2 and TRBJ2-5; no clear D gene. Trimming took 2 bases from V and 3 from J, leaving 10 bases between them. In germline, CDR1 is SGHTA, CDR2 FQGNSA. The CDR3 runs to 14 residues. As DNA, the CDR3 is TGTGCCAGCAGCTTAAGAGAGTTGGAAGAGACCCAGTACTTC. Translated: CASSLRELEETQYF.